This is a list of T cell receptor beta chains from one sample in a study of blood T cell repertoires in COVID-19. Some clones are missing from TCRdb's copy, which holds only in-frame ones; the method was immunoSEQ multiplex PCR. The top ten hold around 0.84% of the sample, which has some 270,000 clones, 75% to 90% seen once. Sample: peripheral blood. The receptors here all came from a man aged 25-45 years with acute or convalescent COVID-19. Each CDR3 is given with its conserved first and last residue. The D gene is left open where the match is weak. The size field is filled for only some rows; it gives once, few, many or a size class.

cdr3_aa cdr3_nt v_call clone_size d_call j_call
CARPGLAATDTQYF TGTGCCAGACCGGGACTAGCGGCCACAGATACGCAGTATTTT TRBV28 NA TRBD2 TRBJ2-3
CASSPLYDKTGELFF TGCGCCAGCAGCCCCCTATACGATAAGACCGGGGAGCTGTTTTTT TRBV4-1 NA NA TRBJ2-2
CASSSPGVNTQYF TGTGCCAGCAGTTCCCCCGGGGTAAATACGCAGTATTTT TRBV28 NA NA TRBJ2-3
CAWSMPGTGNTIYF TGTGCCTGGAGTATGCCCGGTACGGGAAACACCATATATTTT TRBV30 NA NA TRBJ1-3
CASSLVSGGYNEQFF TGCGCCAGCAGCTTGGTAAGCGGGGGGTACAATGAGCAGTTCTTC TRBV5-1 NA TRBD2 TRBJ2-1
CASGGPTATDTQYF TGTGCCAGCGGCGGGCCTACAGCCACAGATACGCAGTATTTT TRBV19 NA NA TRBJ2-3
CASSLRPSRGTEAFF TGTGCCAGCAGTTTACGCCCCTCCAGGGGAACTGAAGCTTTCTTT TRBV27 NA NA TRBJ1-1
CASSYETGRGAQYF TGTGCCAGCAGTTACGAGACCGGGAGGGGGGCCCAGTACTTC TRBV6-5 NA TRBD2 TRBJ2-5
CASSEYWTGYGYTF TGTGCCAGCAGTGAATATTGGACAGGCTATGGCTACACCTTC TRBV6-1 NA TRBD1 TRBJ1-2
CASSFEGGSFSGELFF TGCGCCAGCAGCTTTGAAGGCGGGAGCTTCTCCGGGGAGCTGTTTTTT TRBV5-1 NA TRBD2 TRBJ2-2
CASSRQMNTEAFF TGTGCCAGCAGTCGACAGATGAACACTGAAGCTTTCTTT TRBV2 NA NA TRBJ1-1
CASSSLIADEQFF TGTGCCAGCAGTTCGTTGATAGCGGATGAGCAGTTCTTC TRBV6-6 NA NA TRBJ2-1
CSVDPSGRRGEQFF TGCAGCGTTGATCCTAGCGGGAGGAGGGGTGAGCAGTTCTTC TRBV29-1 NA TRBD2 TRBJ2-1
CASSFGLAGTPYEQYF TGTGCCAGCAGTTTCGGACTAGCGGGGACCCCCTACGAGCAGTACTTC TRBV27 once TRBD2 TRBJ2-7
CASSENISYEQYF TGTGCCAGCAGTGAAAACATTTCCTACGAGCAGTACTTC TRBV6-1 once NA TRBJ2-7
CASSFPGTANHQPQHF TGTGCCAGCAGTTTCCCGGGAACCGCGAACCATCAGCCCCAGCATTTT TRBV28 NA NA TRBJ1-5
CASSSGLGETQYF TGTGCCAGCAGCTCGGGACTAGGAGAGACCCAGTACTTC TRBV11-2 NA TRBD2 TRBJ2-5
CASSPQYGYYGYTF TGTGCCAGCTCACCACAGTACGGGTACTATGGCTACACCTTC TRBV18 NA NA TRBJ1-2
CASTPRGSSSGYTF TGTGCCAGCACCCCGCGCGGGAGCTCTTCCGGCTACACCTTC TRBV6-5 NA NA TRBJ1-2
CASSILLSWTADYGYTF TGTGCCAGTAGTATCCTGCTTTCTTGGACAGCCGACTATGGCTACACCTTC TRBV19 NA NA TRBJ1-2
CASSQGDRGHSPLHF TGTGCCAGCAGCCAAGGGGACAGAGGCCATTCACCCCTCCACTTT TRBV3-1/TRBV3-2 NA TRBD1 TRBJ1-6
CASSLTDSRGYTF TGTGCCAGCAGTTTAACAGATTCCAGGGGCTACACCTTC TRBV27 NA NA TRBJ1-2
CASSVAGYTIYF TGTGCCAGCAGCGTCGCAGGGTACACCATATATTTT TRBV7-2 NA NA TRBJ1-3
CAWGRDSLYNSPLHF TGTGCCTGGGGCCGGGACAGCCTCTATAATTCACCCCTCCACTTT TRBV30 NA TRBD1 TRBJ1-6
CAWGDRNTEAFF TGTGCCTGGGGGGACAGGAACACTGAAGCTTTCTTT TRBV30 NA TRBD1 TRBJ1-1
CASSQEGSAGVNTQYF TGCGCCAGCAGCCAAGAAGGTTCAGCGGGGGTAAATACGCAGTATTTT TRBV4-1 NA TRBD2 TRBJ2-3
CASRNGAGYGYTF TGTGCCAGCAGAAATGGGGCAGGCTATGGCTACACCTTC TRBV6-5 NA NA TRBJ1-2
CASSILAGPNTGELFF TGTGCCAGTAGTATCCTAGCGGGACCGAACACCGGGGAGCTGTTTTTT TRBV19 NA TRBD2 TRBJ2-2
CASSPRTQREDSPLHF TGTGCCAGCAGTCCTAGGACCCAGCGGGAGGATTCACCCCTCCACTTT TRBV11-2 once NA TRBJ1-6
CAWDSGTAFREQYF TGTGCCTGGGACTCCGGGACAGCCTTTAGGGAGCAGTACTTC TRBV30 NA TRBD1 TRBJ2-7
CASSLGTSGARGTGELFF TGTGCCAGCAGCCTTGGGACTAGCGGCGCGAGGGGGACCGGGGAGCTGTTTTTT TRBV5-4 NA TRBD2 TRBJ2-2
CASSDGGQGGLETQYF TGTGCCAGCAGTGATGGCGGACAGGGGGGTCTAGAGACCCAGTACTTC TRBV25-1 few TRBD1 TRBJ2-5